This T cell receptor (beta chain) came from a study of OX40 agonist ivuxolimab in advanced cancers. Across the study: Participants averaged approximately 65 years of age (range about 23 to 80) and were around 80% male. Regarding the study as a whole: In CD8+ T cells, expanded clones were on average more numerous than in CD4+.

Measured with immunoSEQ multiplex PCR; TCRdb has only the in-frame clones, and not every one. The table has tens of thousands of clones, around 90% seen once. Germline V gene lookup returns CDR1 SGHVS and CDR2 FQNEAQ. The CDR3 consists of 16 residues. J was trimmed by 6 bases and V by 3 bases; bases with no gene match: 12. A word on this clone: Its target is not known.

This chain joins TRBV7-8 and TRBJ2-3; 7 nucleotides line up with TRBD1. The specimen was CD4+ or CD8+ T cells sorted from blood, collected in a trial of the OX40 agonist ivuxolimab. This TCR came from an adult with an advanced solid tumor such as melanoma, head and neck, liver or kidney cancer. This CDR3 is CASSFYRDSPYDTQYF. The CDR3 nucleotides read TGTGCCAGCAGCTTCTACCGGGACAGTCCTTACGATACGCAGTATTTT.